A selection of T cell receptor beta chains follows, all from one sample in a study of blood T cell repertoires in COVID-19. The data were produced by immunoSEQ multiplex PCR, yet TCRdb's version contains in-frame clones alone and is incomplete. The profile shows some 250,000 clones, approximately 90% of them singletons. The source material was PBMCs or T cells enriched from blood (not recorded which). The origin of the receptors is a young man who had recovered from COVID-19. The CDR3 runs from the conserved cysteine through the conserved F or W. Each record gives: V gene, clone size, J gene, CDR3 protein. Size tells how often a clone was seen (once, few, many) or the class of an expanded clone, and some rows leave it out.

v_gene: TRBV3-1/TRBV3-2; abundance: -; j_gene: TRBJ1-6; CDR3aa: CASSQVRVNSPLHF
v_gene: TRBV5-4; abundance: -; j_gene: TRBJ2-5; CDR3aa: CASSLVLQGLSQETQYF
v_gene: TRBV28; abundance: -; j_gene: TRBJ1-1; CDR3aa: CASSFPGQLMNTEAFF
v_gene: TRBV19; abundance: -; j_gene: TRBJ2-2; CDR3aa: CASRTSGGPDTGELFF
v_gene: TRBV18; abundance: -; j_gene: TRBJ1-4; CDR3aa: CASSVGQGQEKLFF
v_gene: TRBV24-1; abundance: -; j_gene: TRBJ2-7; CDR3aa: CATAGTGEYEQYF
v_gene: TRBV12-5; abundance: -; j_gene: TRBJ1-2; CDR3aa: CASGLGGTARTFNGYTF
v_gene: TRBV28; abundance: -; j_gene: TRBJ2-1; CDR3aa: CASYRGTSGAYNEQFF
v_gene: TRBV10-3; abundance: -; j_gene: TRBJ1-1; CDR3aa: CAIRETGDTEAFF
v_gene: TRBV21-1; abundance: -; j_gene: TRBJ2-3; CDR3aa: CASSHRTGRETDTQYF
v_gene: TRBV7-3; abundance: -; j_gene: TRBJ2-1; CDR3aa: CASSLGNRREGLQFF
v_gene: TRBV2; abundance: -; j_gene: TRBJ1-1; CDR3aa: CASRRQTNTEAFF
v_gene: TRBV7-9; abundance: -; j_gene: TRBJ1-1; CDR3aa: CASAGGILTTEAFF
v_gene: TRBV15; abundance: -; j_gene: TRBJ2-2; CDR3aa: CATSPRVGRAVAGELFF
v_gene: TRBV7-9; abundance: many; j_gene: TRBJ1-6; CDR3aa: CPSPTHDRGGVNSPLHF
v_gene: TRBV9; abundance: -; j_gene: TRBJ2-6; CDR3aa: CASSVGGDSRPGANVLTF
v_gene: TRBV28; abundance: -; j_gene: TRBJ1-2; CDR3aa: CASSPGDYGYTF
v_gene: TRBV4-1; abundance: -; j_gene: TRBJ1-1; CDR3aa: CASSQMGQGVMNTEAFF
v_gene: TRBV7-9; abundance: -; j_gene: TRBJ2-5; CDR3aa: CASSLYVGQKQETQYF
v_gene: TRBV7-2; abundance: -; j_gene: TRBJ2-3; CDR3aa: CASSESGPSTDTQYF
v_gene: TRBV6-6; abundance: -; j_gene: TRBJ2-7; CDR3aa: CASSSQGANEQYF
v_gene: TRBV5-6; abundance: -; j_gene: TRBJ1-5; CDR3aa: CASSQTGGPNQPQHF
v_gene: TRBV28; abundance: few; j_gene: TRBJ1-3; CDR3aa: CASSEQQFSGNTIYF
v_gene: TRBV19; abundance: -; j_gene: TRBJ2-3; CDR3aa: CASSLGTADTQYF
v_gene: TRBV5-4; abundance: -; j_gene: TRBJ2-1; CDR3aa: CASSLVVAGGLYNEQFF
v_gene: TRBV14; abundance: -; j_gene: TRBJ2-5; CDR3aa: CASSQGTSGLETQYF
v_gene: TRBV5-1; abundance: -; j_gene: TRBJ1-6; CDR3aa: CASSLGAGVNSPLHF
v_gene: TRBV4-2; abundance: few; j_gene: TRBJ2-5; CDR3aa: CASSQDPGFQETQYF
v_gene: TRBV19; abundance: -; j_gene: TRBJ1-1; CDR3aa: CASSIGTGNEAFF
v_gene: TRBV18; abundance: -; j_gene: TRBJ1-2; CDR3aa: CASSPQDRVFVQYGYTF
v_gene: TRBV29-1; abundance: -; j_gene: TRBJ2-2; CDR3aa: CSVQGFTGELFF
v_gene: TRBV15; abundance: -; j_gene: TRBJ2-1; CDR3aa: CATSRGGPGVPAHEQFF
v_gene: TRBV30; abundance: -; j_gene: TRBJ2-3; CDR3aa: CAWSGSGGATDTQYF
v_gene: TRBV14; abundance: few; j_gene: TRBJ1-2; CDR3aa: CASSPELNYGYTF
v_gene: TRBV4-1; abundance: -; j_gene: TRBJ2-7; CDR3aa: CASSQVADYEQYF
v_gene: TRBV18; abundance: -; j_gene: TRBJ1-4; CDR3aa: CASSQRRTGTNEKLFF
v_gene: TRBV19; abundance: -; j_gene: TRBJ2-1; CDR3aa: CASTKSYGHEQFF
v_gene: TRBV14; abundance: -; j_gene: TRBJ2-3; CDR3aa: CASSQSRRPPDTQYF
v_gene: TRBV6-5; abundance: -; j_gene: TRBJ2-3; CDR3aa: CASSISRVTDTQYF
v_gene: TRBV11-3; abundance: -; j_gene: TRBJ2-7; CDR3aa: CASSLDEGSQYF
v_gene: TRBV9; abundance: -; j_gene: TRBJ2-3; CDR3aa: CASSATSGYYTDTQYF
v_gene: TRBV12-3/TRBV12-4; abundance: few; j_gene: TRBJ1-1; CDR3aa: CASSWTGETEAFF
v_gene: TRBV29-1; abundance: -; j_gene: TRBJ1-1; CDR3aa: CSVELTANTEAFF